A selection of T cell receptor beta chains follows, all from one sample in a study of cytomegalovirus exposure and HLA in healthy donors. Clones were sequenced by immunoSEQ multiplex PCR, and TCRdb holds only the in-frame ones, with some missing. The table has roughly 290,000 clones, about 87% seen once. Sample: PBMCs. These receptors came from a woman aged 18-30 years in good health and CMV-seronegative. CDR3s include the opening cysteine and the closing phenylalanine or tryptophan.

cdr3_aa: CAIGRAEEAFF
v_call: TRBV10-3
j_call: TRBJ1-1

cdr3_aa: CASSQDWFGRQGEGGYTF
v_call: TRBV14
j_call: TRBJ1-2

cdr3_aa: CASSEEGWDTQYF
v_call: TRBV10-2
j_call: TRBJ2-3

cdr3_aa: CASSEGTKPLEQYF
v_call: TRBV7-9
j_call: TRBJ2-7

cdr3_aa: CASSSTGGPNEQYF
v_call: TRBV18
j_call: TRBJ2-7

cdr3_aa: CASSFSGGGELFF
v_call: TRBV11-2
j_call: TRBJ2-2

cdr3_aa: CASSEWGGTGELFF
v_call: TRBV10-1
j_call: TRBJ2-2

cdr3_aa: CASTGTGGTGELFF
v_call: TRBV2
j_call: TRBJ2-2

cdr3_aa: CASSQAAGETQYF
v_call: TRBV5-1
j_call: .

cdr3_aa: CASSLIPTSSTDTQYF
v_call: TRBV7-3
j_call: TRBJ2-3

cdr3_aa: CASSSFSTENTEAFF
v_call: TRBV13
j_call: TRBJ1-1

cdr3_aa: CASSPNTGELFF
v_call: TRBV7-6
j_call: TRBJ2-2

cdr3_aa: CASSLRGASTDTQYF
v_call: TRBV11-2
j_call: TRBJ2-3

cdr3_aa: CASSPAGEETQYF
v_call: TRBV6-6
j_call: TRBJ2-5

cdr3_aa: CASSLQQGTHF
v_call: TRBV5-6
j_call: TRBJ1-6

cdr3_aa: CASSVGVVNEQFF
v_call: TRBV9
j_call: TRBJ2-1

cdr3_aa: CASSKEEQALPQETQYF
v_call: TRBV21-1
j_call: TRBJ2-5

cdr3_aa: CASRQRLDSNTQYF
v_call: TRBV6-5
j_call: TRBJ2-3

cdr3_aa: CASSSSTLERQHF
v_call: TRBV7-3
j_call: TRBJ1-5

cdr3_aa: CASSPGGMEAFF
v_call: TRBV18
j_call: TRBJ1-1

cdr3_aa: CASSSSDSKYNEQFF
v_call: TRBV11-2
j_call: TRBJ2-1

cdr3_aa: CASPRINQPQHF
v_call: TRBV27
j_call: TRBJ1-5